Described below is a single T cell receptor (beta chain) sequence and its context. The table came from immunoSEQ multiplex PCR; TCRdb's copy has only in-frame clones and leaves some out. The sample contains more than 7,000 clones, 60% to 80% of which appear only once. The sample is drawn from a study of somatic mutations in cytotoxic T cells in rheumatoid arthritis. The CDR3 length is 16 residues. V was shortened by 3 bases and J by 0 bases, with 15 bases between the two germline ends. CDR1 is MDHEN and CDR2 is SYDVKM in the germline V gene. The source material was CD8+ T cells sorted from blood. The V gene is TRBV28, the J gene TRBJ2-7, with no clear D. This receptor was obtained from an adult with rheumatoid arthritis. CDR3 amino acids: CASSFDVTRSSYEQYF. The CDR3 nucleotides read TGTGCCAGCAGTTTCGATGTCACACGGAGCTCCTACGAGCAGTACTTC.